This T cell receptor beta chain stems from a study of T cell repertoires in cytomegalovirus infection. Germline lookup yields CDR1 SSHAT and CDR2 FNYEAQ (reference sequence). There are 14 residues in the CDR3. TCRdb re-derived calls from the reads in MiXCR, one entry per CDR3 protein. The table lists hundreds of thousands of distinct CDR3 sequences, roughly a sixth of them singletons. Of note for this clonotype: A junction end diverges from the germline sequence, so it may reflect a read error.

The origin of this receptor is a human donor in good health (CMV status not recorded). Some clones in this sample may be carry-over from other donors' samples. This sequence joins TRBV7-7 and TRBJ2-5; no clear D. The sequenced sample was PBMCs. DNA for the CDR3: TGTGCTAGCAGCTTAGGTCCTAGTAAGGAGACCCAGTACTTC. Translation gives CASSLGPSKETQYF.